These T cell receptor beta chains were read from a single sample in a study of CD8+ T cells in alopecia areata. This table comes from immunoSEQ multiplex PCR, and its TCRdb copy is limited to in-frame clones, with some not included. The sample has about 210,000 clones, about three fifths seen once. The sample in question was CD4+ T cells sorted from blood, obtained at week 4, from a patient treated with tofacitinib. The receptors originated from a human donor with alopecia areata. Each CDR3 is given with its conserved first and last residue. A D gene is named only where the DNA matches it firmly. Some rows mark clone size as missing; the rest say once, few, many or name a class of expanded clone.

J,size,V,D,CDR3,DNA
TRBJ1-5,NA,TRBV6-5,NA,CASSSLSNQPQHF,TGTGCCAGCAGCAGTCTTAGCAATCAGCCCCAGCATTTT
TRBJ2-3,few,TRBV5-1,NA,CASSPGITSTDTQYF,TGCGCCAGCAGCCCTGGGATTACCAGCACAGATACGCAGTATTTT
TRBJ2-7,few,TRBV5-1,NA,CASSLDVVRTYEQYF,TGCGCCAGCAGCTTGGACGTTGTCCGAACCTACGAGCAGTACTTC
TRBJ1-1,NA,TRBV30,NA,CAWMTVSGTEAFF,TGTGCCTGGATGACGGTTTCAGGCACTGAAGCTTTCTTT
TRBJ2-2,NA,TRBV30,NA,CAWSVLEAGELFF,TGTGCCTGGAGTGTTTTGGAGGCCGGGGAGCTGTTTTTT
TRBJ2-7,NA,TRBV5-1,NA,CASSLPDHEQYF,TGCGCCAGCAGCTTGCCGGACCACGAGCAGTACTTC
TRBJ2-1,few,TRBV10-3,TRBD2,CAISEPPGLAAPSSYNEQFF,TGTGCCATCAGTGAGCCACCGGGACTAGCGGCGCCGAGCTCCTACAATGAGCAGTTCTTC
TRBJ1-2,NA,TRBV7-2,TRBD1,CASSLRTGGNYGYTF,TGTGCCAGCAGCTTACGGACAGGGGGCAACTATGGCTACACCTTC
TRBJ1-1,NA,TRBV7-2,NA,CASSFRGDPNTEAFF,TGTGCCAGCAGCTTTAGGGGCGACCCGAACACTGAAGCTTTCTTT
TRBJ1-2,NA,TRBV6-5,NA,CASSNSYGYTF,TGTGCCAGCAGCAACAGCTATGGCTACACCTTC
TRBJ2-1,NA,TRBV20-1,NA,CSARDRGTQFF,TGCAGTGCTAGAGATCGGGGGACACAGTTCTTC
TRBJ1-2,once,TRBV27,NA,CASSLNPPGAANYGYTF,TGTGCCAGCAGTTTAAATCCCCCGGGGGCGGCTAACTATGGCTACACCTTC
TRBJ2-1,few,TRBV29-1,NA,CSVGGYGGEQFF,TGCAGCGTTGGGGGGTACGGTGGTGAGCAGTTCTTC
TRBJ2-7,NA,TRBV29-1,NA,CSVGRGAYEQYF,TGCAGCGTTGGTCGCGGAGCCTACGAGCAGTACTTC
TRBJ2-2,once,TRBV4-3,NA,CASSQGQVGELFF,TGCGCCAGCAGCCAAGGGCAGGTCGGGGAGCTGTTTTTT
TRBJ2-3,NA,TRBV4-3,NA,CASSQEDSYRATDTQYF,TGCGCCAGCAGCCAAGAGGATTCGTACAGGGCCACAGATACGCAGTATTTT
TRBJ2-3,few,TRBV4-1,TRBD2,CASSQEKRGQYF,TGCGCCAGCAGCCAAGAAAAGCGGGGGCAGTATTTT
TRBJ2-5,NA,TRBV4-3,NA,CASSQVSGPQETQYF,TGCGCCAGCAGCCAAGTCTCGGGACCACAAGAGACCCAGTACTTC
TRBJ2-7,NA,TRBV4-1,NA,CASSGPGYYEQYF,TGCGCCAGCAGCGGGCCAGGCTACTACGAGCAGTACTTC
TRBJ1-6,NA,TRBV5-6,NA,CASSLWSYNSPLHF,TGTGCCAGCAGCCTGTGGTCCTATAATTCACCCCTCCACTTT
TRBJ2-7,NA,TRBV6-5,NA,CASSYTGGRYEQYF,TGTGCCAGCAGTTACACAGGAGGAAGGTACGAGCAGTACTTC
TRBJ1-1,NA,TRBV29-1,NA,CSVRQVLNTEAFF,TGCAGCGTCAGGCAAGTCTTAAACACTGAAGCTTTCTTT
TRBJ2-6,many,TRBV4-3,NA,CASSHTFLGRGANVLTF,TGCGCCAGCAGCCACACCTTTTTGGGGCGGGGGGCCAACGTCCTGACTTTC
TRBJ2-7,NA,TRBV7-8,TRBD2,CASSLVAGYEQYF,TGTGCCAGCAGCTTAGTAGCGGGGTACGAGCAGTACTTC
TRBJ2-3,NA,TRBV10-3,NA,CAISEKSDTQYF,TGTGCCATCAGTGAGAAGTCAGATACGCAGTATTTT
TRBJ2-3,NA,TRBV7-2,NA,CASSRQGDTQYF,TGTGCCAGCAGCCGCCAGGGGGATACGCAGTATTTT
TRBJ2-1,NA,TRBV30,NA,CAWSFGNEQFF,TGTGCCTGGAGTTTCGGCAATGAGCAGTTCTTC
TRBJ1-1,NA,TRBV29-1,TRBD1,CSVVRDRNTEAFF,TGCAGCGTTGTACGGGACAGAAACACTGAAGCTTTCTTT
TRBJ2-3,NA,TRBV7-2,TRBD2,CASSLGASGDASADTQYF,TGTGCCAGCAGCTTAGGGGCGAGCGGGGACGCTTCGGCAGATACGCAGTATTTT
TRBJ2-5,NA,TRBV5-6,NA,CASSLTGPKIQETQYF,TGTGCCAGCAGCTTGACAGGACCCAAGATTCAAGAGACCCAGTACTTC
TRBJ2-3,NA,TRBV7-9,TRBD2,CASRFGTTELTDTQYF,TGTGCCAGCAGATTCGGGACTACTGAGCTCACAGATACGCAGTATTTT
TRBJ2-4,NA,TRBV9,NA,CASSVAAENIQYF,TGTGCCAGCAGCGTAGCTGCAGAGAACATTCAGTACTTC
TRBJ2-1,few,TRBV11-2,TRBD2,CASSELAGVGDEQFF,TGTGCCAGCAGCGAGCTAGCGGGGGTTGGAGATGAGCAGTTCTTC
TRBJ2-7,NA,TRBV13,TRBD1,CASSFLGQGAYEQYF,TGTGCCAGCAGCTTTCTGGGACAGGGGGCCTACGAGCAGTACTTC
TRBJ2-7,NA,TRBV5-1,NA,CASSRQISPNEQYF,TGCGCCAGCAGTCGACAGATCAGTCCCAACGAGCAGTACTTC
TRBJ2-3,NA,TRBV10-3,NA,CATSPTGPTDTQYF,TGTGCCACAAGTCCGACAGGACCCACAGATACGCAGTATTTT
TRBJ2-5,NA,TRBV6-5,NA,CASSTGYRQETQYF,TGTGCCAGCAGCACCGGTTACAGACAAGAGACCCAGTACTTC
TRBJ2-5,once,TRBV10-1,TRBD1,CASSDGQGGRETQYF,TGCGCCAGCAGTGACGGACAGGGAGGAAGAGAGACCCAGTACTTC